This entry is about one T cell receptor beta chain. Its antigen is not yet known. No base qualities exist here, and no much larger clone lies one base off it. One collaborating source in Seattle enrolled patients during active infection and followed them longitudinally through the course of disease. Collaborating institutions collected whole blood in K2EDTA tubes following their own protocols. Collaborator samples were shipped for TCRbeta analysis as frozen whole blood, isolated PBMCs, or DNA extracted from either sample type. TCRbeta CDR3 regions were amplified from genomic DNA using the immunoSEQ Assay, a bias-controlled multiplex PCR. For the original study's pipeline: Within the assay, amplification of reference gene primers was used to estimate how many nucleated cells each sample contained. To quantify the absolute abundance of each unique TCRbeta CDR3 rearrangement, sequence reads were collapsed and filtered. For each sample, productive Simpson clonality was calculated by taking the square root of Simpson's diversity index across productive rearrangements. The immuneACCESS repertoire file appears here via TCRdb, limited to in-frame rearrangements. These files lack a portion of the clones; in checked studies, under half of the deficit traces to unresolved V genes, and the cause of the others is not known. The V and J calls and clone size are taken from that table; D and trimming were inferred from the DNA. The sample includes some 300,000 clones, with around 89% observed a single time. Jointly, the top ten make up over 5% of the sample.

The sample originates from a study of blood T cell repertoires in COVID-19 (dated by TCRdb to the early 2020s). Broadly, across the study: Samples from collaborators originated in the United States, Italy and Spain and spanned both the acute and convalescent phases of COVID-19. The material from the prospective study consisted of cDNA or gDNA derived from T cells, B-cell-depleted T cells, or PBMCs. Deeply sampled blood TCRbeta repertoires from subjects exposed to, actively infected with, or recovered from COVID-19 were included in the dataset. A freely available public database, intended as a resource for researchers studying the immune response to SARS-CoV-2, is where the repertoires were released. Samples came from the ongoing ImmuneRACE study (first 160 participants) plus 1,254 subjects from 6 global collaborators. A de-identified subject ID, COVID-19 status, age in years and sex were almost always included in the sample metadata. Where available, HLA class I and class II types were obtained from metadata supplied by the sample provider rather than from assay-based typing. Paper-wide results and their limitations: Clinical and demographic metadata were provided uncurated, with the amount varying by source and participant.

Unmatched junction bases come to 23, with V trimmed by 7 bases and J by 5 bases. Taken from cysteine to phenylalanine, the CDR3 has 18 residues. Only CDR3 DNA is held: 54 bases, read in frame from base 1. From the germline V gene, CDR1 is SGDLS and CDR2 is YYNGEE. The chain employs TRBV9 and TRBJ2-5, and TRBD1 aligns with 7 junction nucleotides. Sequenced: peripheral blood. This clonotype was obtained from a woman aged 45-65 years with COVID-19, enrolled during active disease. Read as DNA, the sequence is TGTGCCAGCTCCGACTTGAGGGGGCAAGGACCAAAAGGTGAGACCCAGTACTTC. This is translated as CASSDLRGQGPKGETQYF. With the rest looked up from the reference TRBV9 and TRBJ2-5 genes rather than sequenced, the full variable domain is DSGVTQTPKHLITATGQRVTLRCSPRSGDLSVYWYQQSLDQGLQFLIQYYNGEERAKGNILERFSAQQFPDLHSELNLSSLELGDSALYFCASSDLRGQGPKGETQYFGPGTRLLVL.